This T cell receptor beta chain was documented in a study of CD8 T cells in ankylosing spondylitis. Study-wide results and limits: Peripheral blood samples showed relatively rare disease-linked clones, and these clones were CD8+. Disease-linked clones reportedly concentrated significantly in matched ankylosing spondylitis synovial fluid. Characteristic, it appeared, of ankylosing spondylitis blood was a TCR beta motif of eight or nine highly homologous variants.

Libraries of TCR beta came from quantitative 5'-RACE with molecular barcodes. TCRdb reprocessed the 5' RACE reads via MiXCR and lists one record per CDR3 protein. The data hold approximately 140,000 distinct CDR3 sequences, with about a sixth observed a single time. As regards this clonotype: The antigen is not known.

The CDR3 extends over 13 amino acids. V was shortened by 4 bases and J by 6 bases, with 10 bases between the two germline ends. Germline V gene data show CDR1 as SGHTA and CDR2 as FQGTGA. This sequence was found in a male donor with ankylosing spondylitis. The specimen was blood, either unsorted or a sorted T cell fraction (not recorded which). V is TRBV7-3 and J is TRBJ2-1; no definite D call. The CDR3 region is CASSSTGPNEQFF. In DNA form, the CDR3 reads TGTGCCAGCAGCTCTACTGGGCCCAATGAGCAGTTCTTC.